This TCR beta chain was identified in a study of blood T cells in healthy people across ages. Across the study: Template switching captured about one barcoded beta molecule per two T cells. Study-wide points: The donors' CMV status was not determined, possibly confounding changes in expanded clonotypes.

Concerning this clonotype itself: The antigen is unknown.

A second PCR, run for roughly 7 to 11 cycles, used a sample-barcoded 5' primer plus a J-beta primer mix. In TCRdb, the 5' RACE reads were re-called with MiXCR into one record per CDR3 protein. The repertoire holds about 760,000 distinct CDR3 sequences, with about 61% as singletons. This CDR3 is 15 amino acids long. Germline CDR1 LGHDT, CDR2 YNNKEL (reference sequence). Per-sample PBMC isolation yielded at least 6 million cells. Extraction of total RNA produced a minimum of 6 micrograms from each sample. The source material was blood. The chain recombines TRBV3-1 with TRBJ2-5; TRBD1 aligns across 11 bases. The J call may be in error: the DNA end matches TRBJ2-7 better. The TCR comes from a middle-aged man in good health. This CDR3 is CASSQGTGGWYEQYF. In nucleotides, the CDR3 is TGTGCCAGCAGCCAAGGGACAGGGGGCTGGTACGAGCAGTACTTC.